A selection of T cell receptor beta chains follows, all from one sample in a study of control samples from healthy donors and cancer patients. Clones were read by immunoSEQ multiplex PCR, and TCRdb kept only the in-frame ones, dropping some. Here the sample spans some 40,000 clones, about four fifths being singletons. The sequencing sample was made of PBMCs. These receptors were obtained from a woman aged 55-75 years with lung cancer. Each CDR3 is given with its conserved first and last residue. The order of the fields is clone size, V gene, J gene, D gene, CDR3 DNA, CDR3 protein. A D gene is named only where the DNA matches it firmly. The size field is filled for only some rows; it gives once, few, many or a size class.

size: .
V: TRBV13
J: TRBJ2-1
D: .
DNA: TGTGCCAGCAGCTTGTGGCAGTCTTACAATGAGCAGTTCTTC
CDR3: CASSLWQSYNEQFF

size: .
V: TRBV24-1
J: TRBJ2-5
D: TRBD2
DNA: TGTGCCACCAGTGATTTCGCTAGCGGGAAAGAGACCCAGTACTTC
CDR3: CATSDFASGKETQYF

size: .
V: TRBV12-5
J: TRBJ1-3
D: .
DNA: TGTGCTAGTGGTTTGAGAGCGATAGGGACCATATATTTT
CDR3: CASGLRAIGTIYF

size: .
V: TRBV5-8
J: TRBJ1-2
D: .
DNA: TGTGCCAGCAGCTTGGATGGGACCTCCTATGGCTACACCTTC
CDR3: CASSLDGTSYGYTF

size: .
V: TRBV5-6
J: TRBJ2-5
D: .
DNA: TGTGCCAGCAGCTTGGGGGCTGAAGAGACCCAGTACTTC
CDR3: CASSLGAEETQYF

size: .
V: TRBV6-5
J: TRBJ1-2
D: .
DNA: TGTGCCAGCAGTAGTCGAAAGGCATGGACCTTC
CDR3: CASSSRKAWTF

size: .
V: TRBV9
J: TRBJ2-1
D: .
DNA: TGTGCCAGCAGCCCACTACAAACCCGTAGGAGTGGCGGTGAGCAGTTCTTC
CDR3: CASSPLQTRRSGGEQFF

size: .
V: TRBV3-1/TRBV3-2
J: TRBJ1-2
D: .
DNA: TGTGCCAGCAGCCAAGATACAACGGCCCATGGCTACACCTTC
CDR3: CASSQDTTAHGYTF

size: .
V: TRBV18
J: TRBJ1-5
D: .
DNA: TGTGCCAGCTCACCGTCCACAGTGGGACGGACCCAGCATTTT
CDR3: CASSPSTVGRTQHF

size: .
V: TRBV27
J: TRBJ2-1
D: .
DNA: TGTGCCAGCAGTTTAGAGGGGGGGGCCGACAATGAGCAGTTCTTC
CDR3: CASSLEGGADNEQFF

size: .
V: TRBV7-9
J: TRBJ1-6
D: TRBD1
DNA: TGTGCCAGCAGCTTAGTGGGACAGGAGGATTCACCCCTCCACTTT
CDR3: CASSLVGQEDSPLHF

size: .
V: TRBV18
J: TRBJ2-3
D: .
DNA: TGTGCCAGCTCACCCCCGGTAGATACGCAGTATTTT
CDR3: CASSPPVDTQYF

size: .
V: TRBV15
J: TRBJ2-6
D: TRBD2
DNA: TGTGCCACCAGTGCCCAGGGAGGGACTGGGGCCAACGTCCTGACTTTC
CDR3: CATSAQGGTGANVLTF

size: .
V: TRBV6-2/TRBV6-3
J: TRBJ1-2
D: TRBD1
DNA: TGTGCCAGCAGTTACCGACAGGGGCGGGCTGGCTACACCTTC
CDR3: CASSYRQGRAGYTF

size: .
V: TRBV7-3
J: TRBJ2-1
D: TRBD2
DNA: TGTGCCAGCAGCTTCGGGGGTAGCGGGAGTCGAAATGAGCAGTTCTTC
CDR3: CASSFGGSGSRNEQFF

size: .
V: TRBV19
J: TRBJ1-2
D: .
DNA: TGTGCCAGTAGAGGGCAACGGACCGCTGGCTACACCTTC
CDR3: CASRGQRTAGYTF

size: .
V: TRBV6-2/TRBV6-3
J: TRBJ2-1
D: .
DNA: TGTGCCAGCAGTCGGGTGAGGCATACCTACAATGAGCAGTTCTTC
CDR3: CASSRVRHTYNEQFF

size: .
V: TRBV9
J: TRBJ2-3
D: .
DNA: TGTGCCAGCAGCGTAGCGAGTCCCGATACGCAGTATTTT
CDR3: CASSVASPDTQYF

size: .
V: TRBV7-2
J: TRBJ1-5
D: TRBD1
DNA: TGTGCCAGCAGCTCCGGAGGGACAGGCCATCAGCCCCAGCATTTT
CDR3: CASSSGGTGHQPQHF

size: .
V: TRBV7-2
J: TRBJ2-7
D: .
DNA: TGTGCCAGCAGCGCTCCCACTAGCCCGAGCTCCTACGAGCAGTACTTC
CDR3: CASSAPTSPSSYEQYF

size: few
V: TRBV11-2
J: TRBJ2-4
D: TRBD2
DNA: TGTGCCAGCAGCTTGGTAGCGGGGGGACCCCTAGCCAAAAACATTCAGTACTTC
CDR3: CASSLVAGGPLAKNIQYF

size: once
V: TRBV6-5
J: TRBJ1-2
D: TRBD1
DNA: TGTGCCAGCAGTCGGACAGGGAGGGACTATGGCTACACCTTC
CDR3: CASSRTGRDYGYTF

size: .
V: TRBV5-4
J: TRBJ1-1
D: .
DNA: TGTGCCAGCAGCCCCCGAATGGGGGAGAACACTGAAGCTTTCTTT
CDR3: CASSPRMGENTEAFF

size: .
V: TRBV19
J: TRBJ2-7
D: TRBD2
DNA: TGTGCCAGTACGTCTAGCGGGAGGGACGAGCAGTACTTC
CDR3: CASTSSGRDEQYF

size: .
V: TRBV5-6
J: TRBJ1-5
D: TRBD1
DNA: TGTGCCAGCAGCTTAGGGGGCTATCAGCCCCAGCATTTT
CDR3: CASSLGGYQPQHF

size: once
V: TRBV7-2
J: TRBJ2-7
D: TRBD1
DNA: TGTGCCAGCAGCTTCCGACAGGGGTCCTACGAGCAGTACTTC
CDR3: CASSFRQGSYEQYF

size: once
V: TRBV6-4
J: TRBJ1-1
D: .
DNA: TGTGCCAGCAGTGACAACACGTCCCCAAACACTGAAGCTTTCTTT
CDR3: CASSDNTSPNTEAFF

size: .
V: TRBV6-4
J: TRBJ1-3
D: .
DNA: TGTGCCCTCACCGGGACGGAGGGAAACACCATATATTTT
CDR3: CALTGTEGNTIYF

size: .
V: TRBV10-1
J: TRBJ1-3
D: .
DNA: TGCGCCAGCAGTGTCAGCTCTGGAAACACCATATATTTT
CDR3: CASSVSSGNTIYF

size: .
V: TRBV27
J: TRBJ1-5
D: TRBD1
DNA: TGTGCCAGCAAAAATGGACAGGGGGATCAGCCCCAGCATTTT
CDR3: CASKNGQGDQPQHF

size: .
V: TRBV19
J: TRBJ2-5
D: .
DNA: TGTGCCAGTAGTATGGGGGCAGGGGAGACCCAGTACTTC
CDR3: CASSMGAGETQYF

size: few
V: TRBV25-1
J: TRBJ1-4
D: .
DNA: TGTGCCAGCAGTGAATCAGGGGCCGCAACTAATGAAAAACTGTTTTTT
CDR3: CASSESGAATNEKLFF

size: .
V: TRBV5-4
J: TRBJ2-1
D: TRBD2
DNA: TGTGCCAGCATCGGGGCGGGAGGGGGGCACAATGAGCAGTTCTTC
CDR3: CASIGAGGGHNEQFF

size: .
V: TRBV2
J: TRBJ2-3
D: .
DNA: TGTGCCAGCAGGGACCCAGCAGATACGCAGTATTTT
CDR3: CASRDPADTQYF

size: once
V: TRBV9
J: TRBJ1-4
D: .
DNA: TGTGCCAGCAGCGTAGGGGGGGCTGGTGAAAAACTGTTTTTT
CDR3: CASSVGGAGEKLFF

size: .
V: TRBV9
J: TRBJ1-1
D: TRBD1
DNA: TGTGCCAGCAGCCCTCGACAGGGAGGCACTGAAGCTTTCTTT
CDR3: CASSPRQGGTEAFF

size: .
V: TRBV29-1
J: TRBJ2-7
D: TRBD1
DNA: TGCAGCGTTGTGCGGACAGGGGGCTTAGCCCAAGTCGAGCAGTACTTC
CDR3: CSVVRTGGLAQVEQYF

size: .
V: TRBV5-1
J: TRBJ2-3
D: TRBD2
DNA: TGCGCCAGCAGCTTGGTTAGCGGGAGAGGAGATACGCAGTATTTT
CDR3: CASSLVSGRGDTQYF

size: .
V: TRBV9
J: TRBJ2-2
D: .
DNA: TGTGCCAGCAGCCCCCGACTAGGGTCGGACCGGGAGCTGTTTTTT
CDR3: CASSPRLGSDRELFF

size: .
V: TRBV4-3
J: TRBJ2-5
D: TRBD1
DNA: TGCGCCAGCAGCCCGCGATACAGGGGACAAGAGACCCAGTACTTC
CDR3: CASSPRYRGQETQYF

size: .
V: TRBV19
J: TRBJ2-1
D: TRBD2
DNA: TGTGCCAGTAGTATCCTTAGCGGGCTCCTAAATGAGCAGTTCTTC
CDR3: CASSILSGLLNEQFF

size: .
V: TRBV5-4
J: TRBJ1-2
D: .
DNA: TGTGCCAGCAGCTCATTAGGAAGCCGTGGGGCGGGCTACACCTTC
CDR3: CASSSLGSRGAGYTF

size: .
V: TRBV18
J: TRBJ1-1
D: TRBD1
DNA: TGTGCCAGCTCACCGGGACAGGGACGGGGCACTGAAGCTTTCTTT
CDR3: CASSPGQGRGTEAFF

size: .
V: TRBV18
J: TRBJ1-2
D: TRBD1
DNA: TGTGCCAGCTCACTCAACCGGGACAGAGAGGGCTACACCTTC
CDR3: CASSLNRDREGYTF

size: .
V: TRBV18
J: TRBJ2-3
D: .
DNA: TGTGCCAGCTCACCACAGGGGAGTGGGGGCACAGATACGCAGTATTTT
CDR3: CASSPQGSGGTDTQYF

size: .
V: TRBV5-6
J: TRBJ1-2
D: .
DNA: TGTGCCAGCAGCTTAGGGAGCCGTCAAGGTGGCTACACCTTC
CDR3: CASSLGSRQGGYTF

size: .
V: TRBV19
J: TRBJ2-7
D: .
DNA: TGTGCCAGTTCCCCGTCCCCCAGGGCAGGTAGAAGAGAGCAGTACTTC
CDR3: CASSPSPRAGRREQYF

size: .
V: TRBV18
J: TRBJ1-2
D: .
DNA: TGTGCCAGCTCACTTACGGACAGCCTAGCTAACTATGGCTACACCTTC
CDR3: CASSLTDSLANYGYTF

size: .
V: TRBV6-5
J: TRBJ1-2
D: .
DNA: TGTGCCAGCAGTTACTCTGGGGGCGGCTATGGCTACACCTTC
CDR3: CASSYSGGGYGYTF

size: .
V: TRBV7-2
J: TRBJ1-5
D: .
DNA: TGTGCCAGCAGCATCCACAGGGTTAGCAATCAGCCCCAGCATTTT
CDR3: CASSIHRVSNQPQHF

size: .
V: TRBV30
J: TRBJ1-6
D: .
DNA: TGTGCCTGGAGTCTGCAAAATAATTCACCCCTCCACTTT
CDR3: CAWSLQNNSPLHF

size: .
V: TRBV6-6
J: TRBJ2-7
D: .
DNA: TGTGCCAGCAATTACTTGGCAGGGATGACCTACGAGCAGTACTTC
CDR3: CASNYLAGMTYEQYF

size: .
V: TRBV9
J: TRBJ2-2
D: .
DNA: TGTGCCAGCACCACCGCGAACACCGGGGAGCTGTTTTTT
CDR3: CASTTANTGELFF